What follows is one TCR beta chain and its context. Antigen unknown. TCRdb independently ran MiXCR on the RT-PCR reads; one entry per CDR3 protein. The sample contains 170,000 or so distinct CDR3 sequences, about 10% of which appear only once. V lost 6 bases and J 1 base, leaving 12 bases between the germline ends. CDR1 is MRHNA and CDR2 is SNTAGT in the germline V gene. The CDR3 runs to 15 residues. This entry belongs to a study of response to subunit inactivated influenza vaccine. Study-wide results and limits: The authors suggested that few new T cells are recruited per seasonal influenza vaccination.

The chain links TRBV6-4 to TRBJ2-2, with unresolved D. The sequence was collected from a man aged 45-69 years who received an inactivated influenza vaccine. The sample was CD8+ T cells sorted from PBMCs, taken 23 to 25 months after vaccination. CDR3 loop: CASSPRHGNTGELFF. DNA for the CDR3: TGTGCCAGCAGCCCAAGACACGGGAACACCGGGGAGCTGTTTTTT.